The 12 T cell receptor beta chains listed next were all sequenced from one sample in a study of blood T cells in healthy people across ages. A sample-barcoded 5' primer and a J-beta primer mix were used in a second PCR of roughly 6 to 11 cycles. From the 5' RACE reads, TCRdb called clonotypes with MiXCR, one entry per CDR3 protein. The repertoire includes around 1,700,000 distinct CDR3 sequences, approximately 28% of them detected once, and over 7% sits in the top ten. Sequencing was done on a sample of blood. These receptors came from a young woman in good health.

At least ten counts were recorded for this clonotype. The rearrangement joins TRBV6-6 to TRBJ2-7, with unresolved D. Deletions cut 0 bases from V and 3 bases from J, with 6 bases between. Germline-derived CDR1 and CDR2 are MNHNY and SVGAGI (reference sequence). The CDR3 has 13 residues. CDR3 sequence reads: CASSYSVSYEQYF. In DNA, the CDR3 is TGTGCCAGCAGTTACTCGGTCAGCTACGAGCAGTACTTC.

A note on this clonotype: A read error is possible here, since a much larger clone lies one base away. The rearrangement uses TRBV12-3 or TRBV12-4 and TRBJ2-3; tentatively, D is TRBD2 (6 bases). V was shortened by 1 base and J by 4 bases, with 15 bases between the two germline ends. The CDR3 runs to 16 residues. CDR3 protein: CASSLDRRGSADTQYF. The DNA for the CDR3 is TGTGCCAGCAGTTTAGACCGTCGGGGGAGCGCAGATACGCAGTATTTT.

This clonotype has just a few counts. This may be a read error, as it is one base from a much larger clone. The chain recombines TRBV7-2 with TRBJ2-3, with 11 bases that match TRBD2. This CDR3 is 16 amino acids long. CDR1 SGHTA and CDR2 FQGNSA come from the germline V gene. Germline trimming cut 4 bases from V and 8 bases from J; bases unmatched to any gene: 11. The CDR3 DNA reads as TGTGCCAGCAGCTGGCCTACTAGCGGGAGTGGTTGTACGCAGTATTTT. Translation: CASSWPTSGSGCTQYF.

V usage is TRBV5-1 and J usage is TRBJ1-5; tentatively, D is TRBD1 (6 bases). Trimming cost V 0 bases and J 0 bases, with 13 bases left between them. The CDR3 extends over 17 amino acids. Germline CDR1 is SGHRS and CDR2 is YFSETQ. CDR3 residues: CASSLGGQWISNQPQHF. The CDR3 nucleotides read TGCGCCAGCAGCTTGGGGGGACAATGGATTAGCAATCAGCCCCAGCATTTT.

V gene TRBV3-1 combines with J gene TRBJ2-7; 7 bases align to TRBD1. The J call may be faulty, since TRBJ2-5 better matches the DNA end. The CDR3 length is 15 residues. The germline V gene encodes CDR1 LGHDT and CDR2 YNNKEL (reference sequence). The CDR3 coding sequence is TGTGCCAGCAGCCCCACAGGGGCCCGGGACGAGACCCAGTACTTC. This codes for CASSPTGARDETQYF.

The genes are TRBV5-5 and TRBJ2-6, with 8 bases that match TRBD2. V lost 5 bases to trimming and J lost 8 bases; unmatched junction nucleotides: 6. The germline V gene encodes CDR1 SGHKS and CDR2 YYEKEE (reference sequence). The CDR3 contains 14 residues. The CDR3 sequence is CASSYSGGPNVLTF. CDR3 sequence (DNA): TGTGCCAGCAGTTACAGCGGGGGACCCAACGTCCTGACTTTC. The whole variable domain, filled in from reference TRBV5-5 and TRBJ2-6, reads DAGVTQSPTHLIKTRGQQVTLRCSPISGHKSVSWYQQVLGQGPQFIFQYYEKEERGRGNFPDRFSARQFPNYSSELNVNALLLGDSALYLCASSYSGGPNVLTFGAGSRLTVL.

This clonotype was counted between two and nine times. The CDR3 here is CASSTKEFSGANVLTF. CDR3 nucleotides: TGTGCCAGCAGTACGAAGGAATTCTCTGGGGCCAACGTCCTGACTTTC. V gene TRBV7-2 combines with J gene TRBJ2-6; no definite D call. Between the trimmed V and J ends, which lost 6 bases and 0 bases, there was a span of 12 bases. This CDR3 comprises 16 residues. In germline, CDR1 is SGHTA, CDR2 FQGNSA.

The chain combines TRBV27 with TRBJ2-4; TRBD2 might be the D (5 bases). The J call could be wrong; TRBJ2-7 is a better fit for the DNA end. The CDR3 is 15 residues long. Germline CDR1 and CDR2: MNHEY and SMNVEV (reference sequence). CDR3 sequence reads: CASSLVRSGAYEQYF. As DNA, the CDR3 is TGTGCCAGCAGTTTAGTAAGATCCGGGGCCTACGAGCAGTACTTC.

The sample holds a few counts of this clonotype. The chain couples TRBV5-1 to TRBJ2-5; D is undetermined. CDR3 length: 13 amino acids. V was trimmed by 4 bases and J by 3 bases, leaving 10 bases between them. Germline V gene lookup returns CDR1 SGHRS and CDR2 YFSETQ. The CDR3 spells CASSVVREETQYF. The CDR3 nucleotides read TGCGCCAGCAGCGTCGTCCGGGAAGAGACCCAGTACTTC.

This clonotype was recorded many times. This rearrangement joins TRBV5-1 to TRBJ2-5; 10 nucleotides match TRBD2. The CDR3 has 16 amino acids. The V and J ends lost 4 bases and 1 base, in that order; junction bases with no gene match: 7. Germline lookup yields CDR1 SGHRS and CDR2 YFSETQ. The CDR3 bases are TGCGCCAGCAGCCCAGCTAGCGGGGGATTCCAAGAGACCCAGTACTTC. This codes for CASSPASGGFQETQYF. Filled out from reference TRBV5-1 and TRBJ2-5, the complete variable domain reads KAGVTQTPRYLIKTRGQQVTLSCSPISGHRSVSWYQQTPGQGLQFLFEYFSETQRNKGNFPGRFSGRQFSNSRSEMNVSTLELGDSALYLCASSPASGGFQETQYFGPGTRLLVL.

This clonotype has just a few counts. The rearrangement joins TRBV24-1 to TRBJ1-2; TRBD1 aligns across 9 bases. Germline CDR1 is KGHDR and CDR2 is SFDVKD. The V and J ends lost 4 bases and 5 bases, in that order; junction bases with no gene match: 1. The CDR3 sequence is 13 residues long. As DNA, the CDR3 is TGTGCCACCAGTGAAGGACAGGGGTATGGCTACACCTTC. It is translated as CATSEGQGYGYTF.

The chain has TRBV20-1 and TRBJ2-7, with 11 bases fitting TRBD2. CDR1 is DFQATT, CDR2 SNEGSKA, per germline (reference sequence). Germline trimming cut 4 bases from V and 7 bases from J; bases unmatched to any gene: 9. This CDR3 comprises 14 residues. CDR3 sequence (DNA): TGCAGTGCTACTCTAGCGGGAGGAACGGGGGAGCAGTACTTC. It codes for CSATLAGGTGEQYF.